These 10 T cell receptor beta chains came from one sample sequenced in a study of T cell clonality in common variable immunodeficiency. Generated by immunoSEQ multiplex PCR, the TCRdb table keeps only in-frame clones and is missing some. The sample contains some 25,000 clones, none of them singletons. No antigens are known for them. Study-wide findings and caveats: Common variable immunodeficiency TCR beta sequences reportedly had fewer deletions and N-nucleotide insertions.

What was sequenced was peripheral blood mononuclear cells. These receptors all come from a human donor with common variable immunodeficiency.

Note on this clone: With the read ending 3 residues before the CDR3 end, the germline J gene is used to fill in that end. This chain uses TRBV2 with TRBJ2-7; weak D call: TRBD1 (5 bases). The CDR3 length is 14 residues. CDR1 SNHLY and CDR2 FYNNEI come from the germline V gene. V lost 9 bases and J 0 bases, leaving 15 bases between the germline ends. CDR3 DNA (partial): TGTGCCAGTCAGACCGACAGCACCTCCTACGAG. This sequence encodes CASQTDSTSYE. The CDR3 in full is CASQTDSTSYEQYF.

In this sample, this clone turned up a few times. The read ends 3 residues before the CDR3 terminus; that terminus is restored from the germline J gene. The chain joins TRBV7-2 to TRBJ2-2, with 7 positions matching TRBD2. Germline V gene lookup returns CDR1 SGHTA and CDR2 FQGNSA. The V gene end was trimmed by 4 bases and the J gene end by 0 bases; junction bases not matched to a gene: 2. The CDR3 sequence is 15 residues long. The part of the CDR3 DNA that was read is TGTGCCAGCAGCTCGGGACTAACGAACACCGGGGAG. Its translation is CASSSGLTNTGE. The whole CDR3 sequence reads CASSSGLTNTGELFF.

The CDR3 spells CASSLPTGRSGYTF. The sequenced CDR3 bases are TGTGCCAGCAGCTTACCGACAGGGAGGAGTGGC. The chain links TRBV5-6 to TRBJ1-2; the match to TRBD1 covers 7 bases. The sequenced fragment ends 3 residues before the CDR3 boundary, so the rest is inferred from the germline J gene. The CDR3 loop spans 14 amino acids. Germline CDR1 reads SGHDT; CDR2 reads YYEEEE. Trimming at V came to 2 bases and at J to 7 bases, leaving 8 bases not matched to a gene.

There are many counts of this clone. The CDR3 extends 3 residues past the end of the read, so its final part is completed from the germline J gene. The chain couples TRBV20-1 to TRBJ1-5; D unresolved. V was clipped by 2 bases and J by 3 bases, with 14 bases between them. CDR1 and CDR2 from the germline V gene are DFQATT and SNEGSKA (reference sequence). This CDR3 contains 15 residues. Incomplete CDR3 DNA: TGCAGTGCTAGACCGCCGCTAGGACTCAATCAGCCC. Translated: CSARPPLGLNQP. The whole CDR3 region reads CSARPPLGLNQPQHF.

This clone has a handful of counts. The read terminates 3 residues ahead of where the CDR3 ends, so the germline J gene completes it. This chain uses TRBV5-1 with TRBJ2-3; no definite D call. Trimming stripped 4 bases from V and 6 bases from J, with 21 bases between. The CDR3 totals 16 residues. Germline V gene sequence: CDR1 SGHRS, CDR2 YFSETQ. CDR3 sequence reads: CASSLALATSSDTQYF. Incomplete CDR3 DNA: TGCGCCAGCAGCCTGGCTTTGGCCACATCGTCTGATACG.

By sample fraction, this clone is medium-sized. Read sequence stops 3 residues before the CDR3 end, and the germline J gene provides the missing end. This rearrangement joins TRBV4-2 to TRBJ2-3; 11 nucleotides line up with TRBD2. The length of the CDR3 is 20 residues. Germline V gene data show CDR1 as LGHNA and CDR2 as YNFKEQ. The junction had 16 bases not matched to a gene; V was cut back by 4 bases and J by 1 base. The CDR3 loop reads CASSRIPARLAGGRTDTQYF. The CDR3 DNA, read in part, is TGTGCCAGCAGCCGAATACCAGCGAGATTAGCGGGAGGGCGCACAGATACG.

There are a few counts of this clone. The read falls 3 residues short of the CDR3 end, and the missing part is taken from the germline J gene. The rearrangement links TRBV18 to TRBJ1-2; 7 bases match TRBD1. The J segment lost 1 base and the V segment lost 9 bases, leaving 5 bases of the junction unmatched. CDR3 length equals 13 residues. Per the germline V gene, CDR1 is KGHSH and CDR2 is LQKENI. CDR3 DNA, as far as it was read: TGTGCCAGTTCCCGGGACAGTAACTATGGC. Its protein is CASSRDSNYG. The CDR3 in full is CASSRDSNYGYTF.

Ten or more counts support this clone. The read falls 3 residues short of the CDR3 end, and the missing part is taken from the germline J gene. This chain joins TRBV19 and TRBJ2-1, with 11 bases lining up with TRBD2. Per germline, CDR1 LNHDA and CDR2 SQIVND (reference sequence). Germline trimming cut 8 bases from V and 4 bases from J; bases unmatched to any gene: 4. There are 14 residues in the CDR3. The part of the CDR3 DNA that was read is TGTGCCAGTCGGACTAGCGGGTCTTACAATGAG. Protein sequence: CASRTSGSYNE. The full CDR3 reads CASRTSGSYNEQFF. The full variable domain, in which reference TRBV19 and TRBJ2-1 provide the parts outside the CDR3, is DGGITQSPKYLFRKEGQNVTLSCEQNLNHDAMYWYRQDPGQGLRLIYYSQIVNDFQKGDIAEGYSVSREKKESFPLTVTSAQKNPTAFYLCASRTSGSYNEQFFGPGTRLTVL.

This clone was counted between two and nine times. Coverage ceases 3 residues before the CDR3 finishes, and the germline J gene fills in the end. The V gene is TRBV5-5, the J gene TRBJ1-4; 7 positions match TRBD1. The germline V gene encodes CDR1 SGHKS and CDR2 YYEKEE (reference sequence). This CDR3 has 15 residues. V was pared by 1 base and J by 6 bases, with 6 bases of the junction left unmatched. The CDR3 bases that were read are TGTGCCAGCAGCTTGTTGACAGGGAGGGATGAAAAA. This codes for CASSLLTGRDEK. The full CDR3 reads CASSLLTGRDEKLFF.

This clone was seen only a few times. The read halts 3 residues ahead of the CDR3 end, with the missing end drawn from the germline J gene. V and J are TRBV19 and TRBJ2-5; 7 bases match TRBD2. The CDR3 length is 16 residues. Germline V lookup: CDR1 LNHDA, CDR2 SQIVND (reference sequence). V lost 4 bases and J lost 2; bases outside the gene matches: 10. The CDR3 region is CASSRSQGGQQETQYF. Partial CDR3 DNA: TGTGCCAGTAGTAGGTCCCAGGGAGGGCAACAAGAGACC.